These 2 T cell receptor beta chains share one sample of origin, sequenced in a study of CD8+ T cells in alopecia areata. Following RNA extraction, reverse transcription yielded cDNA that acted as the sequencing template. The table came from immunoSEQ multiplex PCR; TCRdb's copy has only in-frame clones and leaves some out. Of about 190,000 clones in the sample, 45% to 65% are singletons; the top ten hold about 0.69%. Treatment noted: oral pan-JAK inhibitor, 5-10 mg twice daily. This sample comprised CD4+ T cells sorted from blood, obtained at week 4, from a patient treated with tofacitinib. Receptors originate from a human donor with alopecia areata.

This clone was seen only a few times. CDR3 coding DNA: TGCAGCGTTTACTTGGAATATGGCTACACCTTC. Protein sequence: CSVYLEYGYTF. The chain carries TRBV29-1 and TRBJ1-2; D uncertain. V was pared by 5 bases and J by 5 bases, with 9 bases between. This CDR3 has 11 amino acids. The V gene's germline CDR1 is SQVTM and CDR2 ANQGSEA. The variable domain in full, completed from reference TRBV29-1 and TRBJ1-2, reads SAVISQKPSRDICQRGTSLTIQCQVDSQVTMMFWYRQQPGQSLTLIATANQGSEATYESGFVIDKFPISRPNLTFSTLTVSNMSPEDSSIYLCSVYLEYGYTFGSGTRLTVV.

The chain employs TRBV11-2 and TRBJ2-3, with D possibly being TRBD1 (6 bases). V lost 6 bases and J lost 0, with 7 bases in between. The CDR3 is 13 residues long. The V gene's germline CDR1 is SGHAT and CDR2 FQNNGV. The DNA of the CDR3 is TGTGCCAGCAGGGGGACAAGCACAGATACGCAGTATTTT. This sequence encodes CASRGTSTDTQYF.